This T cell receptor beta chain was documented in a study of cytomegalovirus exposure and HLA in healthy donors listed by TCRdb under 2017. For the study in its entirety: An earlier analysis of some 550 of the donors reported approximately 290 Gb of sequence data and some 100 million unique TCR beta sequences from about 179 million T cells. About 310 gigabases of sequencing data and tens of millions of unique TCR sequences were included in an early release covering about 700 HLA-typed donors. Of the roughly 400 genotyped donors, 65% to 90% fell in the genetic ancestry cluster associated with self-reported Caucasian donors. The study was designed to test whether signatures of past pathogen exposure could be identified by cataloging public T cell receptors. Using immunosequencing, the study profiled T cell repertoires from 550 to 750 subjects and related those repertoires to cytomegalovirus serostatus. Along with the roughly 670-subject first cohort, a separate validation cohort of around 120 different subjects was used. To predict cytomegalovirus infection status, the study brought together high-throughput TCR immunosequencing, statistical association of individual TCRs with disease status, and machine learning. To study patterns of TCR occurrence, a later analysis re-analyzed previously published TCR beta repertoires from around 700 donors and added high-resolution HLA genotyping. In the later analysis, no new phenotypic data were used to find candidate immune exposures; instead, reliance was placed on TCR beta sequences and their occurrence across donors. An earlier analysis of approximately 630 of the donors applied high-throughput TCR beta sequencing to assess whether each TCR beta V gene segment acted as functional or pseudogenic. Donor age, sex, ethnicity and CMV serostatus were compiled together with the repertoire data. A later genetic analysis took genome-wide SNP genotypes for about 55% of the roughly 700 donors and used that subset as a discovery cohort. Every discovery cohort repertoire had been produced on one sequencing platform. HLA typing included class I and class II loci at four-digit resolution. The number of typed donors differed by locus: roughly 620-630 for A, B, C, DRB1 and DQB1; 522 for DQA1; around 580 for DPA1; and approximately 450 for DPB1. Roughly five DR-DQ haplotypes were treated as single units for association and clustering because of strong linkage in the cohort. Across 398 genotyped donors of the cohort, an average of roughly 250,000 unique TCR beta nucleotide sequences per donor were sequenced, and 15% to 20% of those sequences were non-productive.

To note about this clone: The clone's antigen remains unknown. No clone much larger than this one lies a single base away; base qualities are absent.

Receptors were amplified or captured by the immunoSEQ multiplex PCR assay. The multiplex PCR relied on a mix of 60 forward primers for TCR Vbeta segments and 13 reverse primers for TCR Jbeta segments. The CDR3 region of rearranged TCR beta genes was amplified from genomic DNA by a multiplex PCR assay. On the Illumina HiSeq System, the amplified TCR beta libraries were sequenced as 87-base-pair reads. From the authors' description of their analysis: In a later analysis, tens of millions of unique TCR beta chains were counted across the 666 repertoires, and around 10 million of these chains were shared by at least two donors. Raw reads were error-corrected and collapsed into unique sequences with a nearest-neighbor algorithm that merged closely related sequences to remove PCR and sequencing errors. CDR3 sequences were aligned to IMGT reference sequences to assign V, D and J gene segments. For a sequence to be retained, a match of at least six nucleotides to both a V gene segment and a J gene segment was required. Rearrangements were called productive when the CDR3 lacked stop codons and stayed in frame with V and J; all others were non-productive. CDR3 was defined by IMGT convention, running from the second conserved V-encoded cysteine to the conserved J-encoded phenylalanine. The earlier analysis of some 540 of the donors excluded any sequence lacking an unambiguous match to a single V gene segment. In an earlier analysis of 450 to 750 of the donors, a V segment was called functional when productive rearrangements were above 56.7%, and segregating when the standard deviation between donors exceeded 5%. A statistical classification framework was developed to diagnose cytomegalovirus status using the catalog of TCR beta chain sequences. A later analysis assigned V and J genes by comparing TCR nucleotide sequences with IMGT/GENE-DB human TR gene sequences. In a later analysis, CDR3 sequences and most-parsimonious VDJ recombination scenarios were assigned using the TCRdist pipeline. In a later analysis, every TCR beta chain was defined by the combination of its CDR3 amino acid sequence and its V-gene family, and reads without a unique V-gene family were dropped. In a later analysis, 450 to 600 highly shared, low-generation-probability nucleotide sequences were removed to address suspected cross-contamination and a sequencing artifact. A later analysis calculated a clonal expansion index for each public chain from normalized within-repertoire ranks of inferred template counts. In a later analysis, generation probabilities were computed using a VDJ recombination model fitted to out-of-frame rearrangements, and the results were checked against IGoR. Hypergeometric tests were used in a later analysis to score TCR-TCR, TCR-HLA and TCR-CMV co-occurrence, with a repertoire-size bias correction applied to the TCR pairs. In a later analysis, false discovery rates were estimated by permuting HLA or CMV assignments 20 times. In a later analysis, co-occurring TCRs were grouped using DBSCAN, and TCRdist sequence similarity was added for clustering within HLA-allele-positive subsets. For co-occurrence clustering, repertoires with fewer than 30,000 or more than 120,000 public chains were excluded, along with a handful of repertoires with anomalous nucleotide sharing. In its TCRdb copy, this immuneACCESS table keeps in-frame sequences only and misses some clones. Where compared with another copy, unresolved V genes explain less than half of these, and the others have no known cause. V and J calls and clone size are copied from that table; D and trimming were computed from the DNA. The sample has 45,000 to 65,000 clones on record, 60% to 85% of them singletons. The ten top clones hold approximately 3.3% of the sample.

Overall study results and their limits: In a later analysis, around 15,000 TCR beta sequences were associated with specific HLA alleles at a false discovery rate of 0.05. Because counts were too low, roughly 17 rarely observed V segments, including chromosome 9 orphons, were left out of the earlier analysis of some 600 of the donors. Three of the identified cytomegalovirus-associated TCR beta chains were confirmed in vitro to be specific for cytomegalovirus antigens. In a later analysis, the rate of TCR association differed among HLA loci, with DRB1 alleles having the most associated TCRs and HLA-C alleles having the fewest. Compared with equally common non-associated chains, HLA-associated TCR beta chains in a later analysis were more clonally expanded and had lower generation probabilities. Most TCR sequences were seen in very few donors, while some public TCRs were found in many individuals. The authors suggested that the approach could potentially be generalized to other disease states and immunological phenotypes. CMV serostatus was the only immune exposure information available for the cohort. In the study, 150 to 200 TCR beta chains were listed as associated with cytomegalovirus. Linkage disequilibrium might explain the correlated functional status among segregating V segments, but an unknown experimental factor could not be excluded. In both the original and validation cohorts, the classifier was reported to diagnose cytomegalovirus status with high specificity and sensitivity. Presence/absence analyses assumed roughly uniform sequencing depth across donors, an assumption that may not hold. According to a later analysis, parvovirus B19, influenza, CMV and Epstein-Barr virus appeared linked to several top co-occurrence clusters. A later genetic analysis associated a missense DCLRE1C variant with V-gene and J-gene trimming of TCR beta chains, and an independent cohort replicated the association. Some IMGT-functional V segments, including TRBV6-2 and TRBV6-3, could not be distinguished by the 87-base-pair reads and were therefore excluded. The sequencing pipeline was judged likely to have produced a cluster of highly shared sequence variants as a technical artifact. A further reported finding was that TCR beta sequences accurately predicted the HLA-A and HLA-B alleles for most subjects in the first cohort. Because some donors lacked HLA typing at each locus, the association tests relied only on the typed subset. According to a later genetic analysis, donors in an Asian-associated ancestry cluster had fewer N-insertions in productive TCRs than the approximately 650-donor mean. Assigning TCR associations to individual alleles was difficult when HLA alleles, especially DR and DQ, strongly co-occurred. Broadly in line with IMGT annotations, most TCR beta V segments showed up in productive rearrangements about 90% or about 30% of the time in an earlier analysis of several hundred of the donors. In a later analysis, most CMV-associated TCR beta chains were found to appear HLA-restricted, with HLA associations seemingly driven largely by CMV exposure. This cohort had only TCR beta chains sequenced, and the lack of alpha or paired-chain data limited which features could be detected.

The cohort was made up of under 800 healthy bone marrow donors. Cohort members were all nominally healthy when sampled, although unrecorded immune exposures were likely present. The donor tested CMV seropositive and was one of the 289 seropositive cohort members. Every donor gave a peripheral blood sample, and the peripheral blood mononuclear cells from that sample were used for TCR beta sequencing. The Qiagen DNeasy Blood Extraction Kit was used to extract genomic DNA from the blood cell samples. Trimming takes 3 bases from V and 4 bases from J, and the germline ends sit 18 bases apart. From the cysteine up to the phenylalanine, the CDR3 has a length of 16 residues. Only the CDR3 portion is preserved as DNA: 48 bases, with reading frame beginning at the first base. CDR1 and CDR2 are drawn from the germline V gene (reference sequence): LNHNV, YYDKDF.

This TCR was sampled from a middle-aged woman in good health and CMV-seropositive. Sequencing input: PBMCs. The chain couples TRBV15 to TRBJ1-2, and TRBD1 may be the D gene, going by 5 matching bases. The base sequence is TGTGCCACCAGCAGTCACGGGACTCCCGGGGGCTATGGCTACACCTTC. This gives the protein CATSSHGTPGGYGYTF.